This is a list of T cell receptor beta chains from one sample in a study of T cells of healthy individuals. In TCRdb, the 5' RACE reads were re-called with MiXCR into one record per CDR3 protein. The sample lists about 100,000 distinct CDR3 sequences; approximately 16% were seen once. The receptors derive from a human donor in good health. Both conserved end residues are part of each CDR3. Not every row has a clone size; where given, it reads once, few, many or a size class.

CDR3 protein,clone size,V gene,J gene
CASSPQAHGELFF,few,TRBV7-3,TRBJ2-2
CAISGLGHNSGNTIYF,NA,TRBV10-3,TRBJ1-3
CASSYSGQGGQPQHF,few,TRBV6-2/TRBV6-3,TRBJ1-5
CASSQVSQGAVGELFF,NA,TRBV3-1,TRBJ2-2
CASSPQAGYNQPQHF,many,TRBV7-2,TRBJ1-5
CSVSLGGGSEQYF,few,TRBV29-1,TRBJ2-7
CASSYPGEQFF,many,TRBV6-2/TRBV6-3,TRBJ2-1
CASRTTWYGYTF,NA,TRBV2,TRBJ1-2
CASSYSPLATGELFF,NA,TRBV27,TRBJ2-2
CAWDRGSGNTIYF,NA,TRBV30,TRBJ1-3
CASSRVENNEQFF,many,TRBV6-1,TRBJ2-1
CASSQVLSLNTEAFF,few,TRBV3-1,TRBJ1-1
CASSLERWRQVANF,NA,TRBV11-2,TRBJ1-2
CSAMTSGSYEQYF,many,TRBV20-1,TRBJ2-7
CASSLARPRSAVEYGTDTQYF,many,TRBV5-1,TRBJ2-3
CASRPGQGVGNTEAFF,many,TRBV6-6,TRBJ1-1
CASSLASGGVTGELFF,few,TRBV5-1,TRBJ2-2
CASSPNAASAGNEQFF,many,TRBV4-3,TRBJ2-1
CSVEDRSGNSGNTIYF,few,TRBV29-1,TRBJ1-3
CASSLERGLVDF,many,TRBV7-2,TRBJ1-2
CASSTTGGPNQPQHF,many,TRBV12-3/TRBV12-4,TRBJ1-5
CSAGRNEQFF,NA,TRBV20-1,TRBJ2-1
CASSLSRAVSNEQYF,many,TRBV6-5,TRBJ2-7
CASSVGTLQETQYF,few,TRBV5-1,TRBJ2-5
CASSGGRGETQYF,NA,TRBV2,TRBJ2-5
CASSSLQGDYEQYF,NA,TRBV11-2,TRBJ2-7
CATLAGGADTQYF,NA,TRBV7-8,TRBJ2-3
CASGPVPAWGSYEQYF,few,TRBV7-8,TRBJ2-7
CAISESMVSGKSSEQYF,few,TRBV10-3,TRBJ2-7
CASSLKSFTGELFF,many,TRBV5-1,TRBJ2-2
CASADSNNQPQHF,many,TRBV28,TRBJ1-5
CASSYSSDRRGQPQHF,once,TRBV6-6,TRBJ1-5
CAASGGNTEAFF,NA,TRBV28,TRBJ1-1
CAISESYTTEQFF,NA,TRBV10-3,TRBJ2-1
CASTLDVDRAYEQYF,many,TRBV27,TRBJ2-7
CASSLGRYNEQFF,many,TRBV7-2,TRBJ2-1